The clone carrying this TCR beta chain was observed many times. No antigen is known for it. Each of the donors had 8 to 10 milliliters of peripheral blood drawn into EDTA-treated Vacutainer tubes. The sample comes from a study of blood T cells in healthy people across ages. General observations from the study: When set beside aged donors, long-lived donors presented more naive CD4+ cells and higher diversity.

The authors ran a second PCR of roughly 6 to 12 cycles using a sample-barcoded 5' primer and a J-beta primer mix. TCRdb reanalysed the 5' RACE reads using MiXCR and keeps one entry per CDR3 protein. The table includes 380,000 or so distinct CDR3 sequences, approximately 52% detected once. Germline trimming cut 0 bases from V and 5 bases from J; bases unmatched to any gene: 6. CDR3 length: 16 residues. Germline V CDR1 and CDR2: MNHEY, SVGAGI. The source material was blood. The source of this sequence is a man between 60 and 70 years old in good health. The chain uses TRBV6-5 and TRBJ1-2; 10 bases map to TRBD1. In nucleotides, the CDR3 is TGTGCCAGCAGTTACTCGAGGACAGGGGGAGGGTATGGCTACACCTTC. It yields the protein CASSYSRTGGGYGYTF.